Below are 17 T cell receptor beta chains sequenced from a single sample in a study of blood T cell repertoires in COVID-19 (dated by TCRdb to about 2020). Libraries were prepared through the immunoSEQ multiplex PCR assay. TCRdb took over this immuneACCESS table, retaining in-frame rearrangements with V and J assigned. Such tables are incomplete; in checked studies, under half of the missing clones stem from an unresolved V gene, and the remainder is unexplained. This sample gives about 430,000 clones in total; roughly nine tenths of them show up just once. 0.95% to 1.3% of the sample comes from the top ten. Material: PBMCs or T cells enriched from blood (not recorded which). These receptors were collected from a man aged 25 to 40 who had recovered from COVID-19.

The chain links TRBV11-1 to TRBJ2-7; 12 positions agree with TRBD2. Germline V gene lookup returns CDR1 SGHAT and CDR2 FQDESV (reference sequence). The CDR3 has 14 residues. Trimming removed 3 bases from V and 3 bases from J; junction bases left unmatched: 0. CDR3 in amino acids: CASSLGLAGYEQYF. CDR3 bases: TGTGCCAGCAGCTTGGGACTAGCGGGCTACGAGCAGTACTTC.

The V call is TRBV5-1, the J call TRBJ2-5; the D is unclear. Germline CDR1 SGHRS, CDR2 YFSETQ. Trimming cost V 0 bases and J 8 bases, with 8 bases left between them. CDR3 length: 12 residues. The CDR3 is CASSLDISTQYF. The CDR3 bases are TGCGCCAGCAGCTTGGATATATCCACCCAGTACTTC.

In this sample, this clone turned up once. The rearrangement joins TRBV6-2 or TRBV6-3 to TRBJ2-7, with 8 bases lining up with TRBD2. The J segment lost 7 bases and the V segment lost 6 bases, leaving 14 bases of the junction unmatched. There are 15 residues in the CDR3. Germline CDR1 reads MNHEY; CDR2 reads SVGEGT. CDR3 protein: CASSPRREALGEQYF. CDR3 nucleotide sequence: TGTGCCAGCAGCCCACGGCGGGAGGCTTTGGGGGAGCAGTACTTC.

The V and J genes are TRBV27 and TRBJ1-6; D not resolved. The CDR3 is made up of 12 amino acids. Trimming left V 5 bases short and J 12 bases short, with 11 bases between. Germline V gives CDR1 MNHEY, CDR2 SMNVEV (reference sequence). CDR3 in amino acids: CASSPPGLPLHF. CDR3 nucleotide sequence: TGTGCCAGCAGTCCCCCCGGTCTACCCCTCCACTTT.

The chain recombines TRBV19 with TRBJ2-3, with D possibly being TRBD1 (6 bases). The germline gives CDR1 LNHDA, CDR2 SQIVND (reference sequence). V lost 5 bases, J lost 7 bases, and 19 bases lay in between. The CDR3 runs 15 residues. The chain's CDR3 is CASSFPVKGVYTQYF. CDR3 nucleotide sequence: TGTGCCAGTAGTTTCCCGGTGAAGGGGGTTTATACGCAGTATTTT.

The chain links TRBV5-1 to TRBJ1-1, with 7 nucleotides matching TRBD1. The V gene's germline CDR1 is SGHRS and CDR2 YFSETQ. The CDR3 runs 15 residues. V lost 0 bases to trimming and J lost 0 bases; unmatched junction nucleotides: 2. The CDR3 spells CASSLDRGMNTEAFF. The CDR3 DNA reads TGCGCCAGCAGCTTGGACAGGGGAATGAACACTGAAGCTTTCTTT.

The rearrangement uses TRBV29-1 and TRBJ2-3, with D perhaps TRBD2 (6 bases). The CDR3 covers 13 residues. V shed 8 bases and J shed 2 bases, with 14 bases lying between them. Looked up from germline, CDR1 is SQVTM and CDR2 is ANQGSEA. The CDR3 is CSTGTLLTDTQYF. DNA of the CDR3: TGCAGCACCGGGACTCTACTCACAGATACGCAGTATTTT.

The rearrangement joins TRBV7-9 to TRBJ1-4; the D gene is possibly TRBD1 (6 bases). Trimming pared 1 base from V and 0 bases from J, leaving 9 bases between. The germline V gene has CDR1 SEHNR and CDR2 FQNEAQ (reference sequence). This CDR3 comprises 16 residues. The CDR3 sequence: CASSLGQATTNEKLFF. DNA for the CDR3: TGTGCCAGCAGCTTAGGACAGGCCACAACTAATGAAAAACTGTTTTTT.

This chain links TRBV5-4 with TRBJ2-1; 8 nucleotides line up with TRBD1. CDR1 and CDR2 from the germline V gene are SGHNT and YYREEE (reference sequence). V lost 0 bases to trimming and J lost 9 bases; unmatched junction nucleotides: 11. The CDR3 runs to 16 residues. The DNA for the CDR3 is TGTGCCAGCAGCTTGGAGGGGACAGGCGCCCTCGGTGAGCAGTTCTTC. Translated: CASSLEGTGALGEQFF.

The chain recombines TRBV24-1 with TRBJ2-5; 7 bases agree with TRBD1. This CDR3 spans 13 amino acids. Germline V gene lookup returns CDR1 KGHDR and CDR2 SFDVKD. V shed 7 bases and J 3 bases; nucleotides not matched to a gene: 4. The CDR3 reads CATSLTGEETQYF. The DNA of the CDR3 is TGTGCCACCAGCTTAACAGGGGAAGAGACCCAGTACTTC.

This clone was observed a handful of times. The CDR3: CASSLQGYNEKLFF. CDR3 bases: TGTGCCAGTAGTCTACAGGGTTATAATGAAAAACTGTTTTTT. V and J are TRBV19 and TRBJ1-4; TRBD1 is a possible D gene (6 bases). The CDR3 spans 14 residues. Between the trimmed V and J ends, which lost 5 bases and 4 bases, there was a span of 11 bases. Germline V gene data show CDR1 as LNHDA and CDR2 as SQIVND (reference sequence).

This chain joins TRBV10-2 and TRBJ1-5; unclear D gene. The germline V gene has CDR1 WSHSY and CDR2 SAAADI. There are 14 residues in the CDR3. The V end lost 6 bases, the J end lost 3 bases, and 12 bases lay between the germline ends. CDR3 sequence reads: CASSQDTYNQPQHF. CDR3 DNA sequence: TGCGCCAGCAGCCAAGACACGTACAATCAGCCCCAGCATTTT.

The V and J genes are TRBV3-1 (or the pseudogene TRBV3-2) and TRBJ1-2; D gene ambiguous. V was clipped by 1 base and J by 8 bases, with 11 bases between them. CDR1 is LGHDT and CDR2 is YNNKEL in the germline V gene (reference sequence). This CDR3 contains 13 residues. The CDR3 protein is CASSQGAVVGYTF. CDR3 DNA sequence: TGTGCCAGCAGCCAAGGGGCCGTTGTGGGCTACACCTTC.

This clone was detected once. The chain employs TRBV28 and TRBJ1-1, with 10 bases fitting TRBD1. V trimming: 6 bases; J trimming: 8 bases; junction bases outside the gene matches: 30. CDR1 is MDHEN and CDR2 is SYDVKM in the germline V gene. The CDR3 is 21 residues long. The CDR3 loop reads CASRAVHGTGEIKGGKGEAFF. Written as DNA, the CDR3 is TGTGCCAGCAGAGCCGTACACGGGACAGGGGAAATCAAGGGAGGAAAGGGAGAAGCTTTCTTT.

This clone appeared a few times. This chain connects TRBV5-4 to TRBJ1-6; D gene uncertain. The CDR3 sequence is 16 residues long. Between the trimmed V and J ends, which lost 3 bases and 0 bases, there was a span of 10 bases. Looked up from germline, CDR1 is SGHNT and CDR2 is YYREEE (reference sequence). This chain's CDR3 is CASSSQAFSYNSPLHF. The CDR3 DNA sequence: TGTGCCAGCAGCTCCCAGGCCTTCTCCTATAATTCACCCCTCCACTTT.

V is TRBV6-5 and J is TRBJ2-2, with TRBD1 matching over 10 bases. The CDR3 totals 15 residues. Germline V lookup: CDR1 MNHEY, CDR2 SVGAGI. After removal of 6 bases from V and 7 bases from J, the junction contained 8 bases not matched to a gene. CDR3 protein: CASSPQTGGIGELFF. CDR3 sequence (DNA): TGTGCCAGCAGCCCCCAGACAGGGGGCATCGGGGAGCTGTTTTTT.

The genes are TRBV12-3 or TRBV12-4 and TRBJ2-7, with a tentative D call TRBD1 (6 bases). V was pared by 6 bases and J by 3 bases, with 12 bases between. The CDR3 runs 13 residues. The CDR3 protein is CASSRDNFYEQYF. DNA for the CDR3: TGTGCCAGCAGCCGGGACAATTTCTACGAGCAGTACTTC.